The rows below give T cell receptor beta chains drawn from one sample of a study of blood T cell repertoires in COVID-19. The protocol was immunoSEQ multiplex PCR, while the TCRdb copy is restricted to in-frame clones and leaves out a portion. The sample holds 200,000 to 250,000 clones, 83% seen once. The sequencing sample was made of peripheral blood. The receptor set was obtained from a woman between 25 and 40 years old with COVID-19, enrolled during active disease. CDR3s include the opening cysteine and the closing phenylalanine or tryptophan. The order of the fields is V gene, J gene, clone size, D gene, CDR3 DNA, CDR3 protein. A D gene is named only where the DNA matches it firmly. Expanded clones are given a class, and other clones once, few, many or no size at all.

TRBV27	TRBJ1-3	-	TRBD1	TGTGCCAGCAGTTCCACGACCGGGACAGGGTTTGGAAACACCATATATTTT	CASSSTTGTGFGNTIYF
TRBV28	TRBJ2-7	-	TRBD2	TGTGCCAGCGGAAGAGCCGGGACTAGCGGCTACGAGCAGTACTTC	CASGRAGTSGYEQYF
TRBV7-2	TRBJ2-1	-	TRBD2	TGTGCCAGCAGCTTGAGCGGGGGGGCCTACAATGAGCAGTTCTTC	CASSLSGGAYNEQFF
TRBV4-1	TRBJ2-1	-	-	TGCGCCAGCAGCCGTAGCAGCAGGGACAATGAGCAGTTCTTC	CASSRSSRDNEQFF
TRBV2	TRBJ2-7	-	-	TGTGCCGGAAGGGAGGCCTACGAGCAGTACTTC	CAGREAYEQYF
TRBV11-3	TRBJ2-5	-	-	TGTGCCAGCAGCGTGCGGGGAACGGGGACCCAGTACTTC	CASSVRGTGTQYF
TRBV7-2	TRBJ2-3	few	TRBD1	TGTGCCAGCAGCCCGGGACAGGGCACAGATACGCAGTATTTT	CASSPGQGTDTQYF
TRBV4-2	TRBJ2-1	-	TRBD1	TGTGCCAGCAGCCAAGAAGGGACAGTCACAGGTGGTGAGCAGTTCTTC	CASSQEGTVTGGEQFF
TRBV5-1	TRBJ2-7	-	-	TGCGCCAGCAGCTTGGAGCTCTGGACAGTGAACGAGCAGTACTTC	CASSLELWTVNEQYF
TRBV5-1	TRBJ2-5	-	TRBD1	TGCGCCAGCAGCTTGGAGGGGACAGGGGAAGAGACCCAGTACTTC	CASSLEGTGEETQYF
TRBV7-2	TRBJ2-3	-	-	TGTGCCAGCAGCTCGTGGGGCGGAGATACGCAGTATTTT	CASSSWGGDTQYF
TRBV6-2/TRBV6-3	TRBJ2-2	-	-	TGTGCCAGCAGTTACGGGCAGCTTGAGACCGGGGAGCTGTTTTTT	CASSYGQLETGELFF
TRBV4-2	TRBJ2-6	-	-	TGTGCCAGCAGCCAAGTACTGGCGGGGCTGGGGGGGGCCAACGTCCTGACTTTC	CASSQVLAGLGGANVLTF
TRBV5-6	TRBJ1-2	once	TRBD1	TGTGCCAGCAGCTTGGAACAGGGGAGAAGTGGCTACACCTTC	CASSLEQGRSGYTF
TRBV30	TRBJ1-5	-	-	TGTGCCTGGAGCCGTCCGGGGGGAAATAGCAATCAGCCCCAGCATTTT	CAWSRPGGNSNQPQHF
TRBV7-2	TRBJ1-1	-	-	TGTGCCAGCAGCTTATGGGCAGGGGCCAACACTGAAGCTTTCTTT	CASSLWAGANTEAFF
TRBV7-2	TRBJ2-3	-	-	TGTGCCAGCAGCCCCGTGTCGGGGGGCACAGATACGCAGTATTTT	CASSPVSGGTDTQYF
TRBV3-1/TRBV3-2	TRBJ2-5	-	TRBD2	TGTGCCAGCAGCCAAGTCCAGGGGCTAGCGGGGGGGCAAGAGACCCAGTACTTC	CASSQVQGLAGGQETQYF
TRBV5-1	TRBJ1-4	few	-	TGCGCCAGCAGGGTCGAAGGGGCGACTAATGAAAAACTGTTTTTT	CASRVEGATNEKLFF
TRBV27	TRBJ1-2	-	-	TGTGCCAGCAGTTTACGACAGAACTATGGCTACACCTTC	CASSLRQNYGYTF
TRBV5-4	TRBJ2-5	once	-	TGTGCCAGCAGCTCACTCAGGGTCCAAGAGACCCAGTACTTC	CASSSLRVQETQYF
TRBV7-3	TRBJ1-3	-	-	TGTGCCAGCAGCTCGGGAGGTCCGGGGGCTGGAAACACCATATATTTT	CASSSGGPGAGNTIYF
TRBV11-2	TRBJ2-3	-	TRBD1	TGTGCCAGCAGCACTCGAAGGACAGGGACAGATACGCAGTATTTT	CASSTRRTGTDTQYF
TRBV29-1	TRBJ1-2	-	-	TGCAGCGTTTTACAGGCTTGGAGCTACACCTTC	CSVLQAWSYTF
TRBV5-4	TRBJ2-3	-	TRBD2	TGTGCCAGCAGCTCGCGGGGGGGCGGGGATACGCAGTATTTT	CASSSRGGGDTQYF
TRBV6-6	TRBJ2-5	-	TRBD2	TGTGCCAGCAGCAGCGGGACGTACCAAGAGACCCAGTACTTC	CASSSGTYQETQYF
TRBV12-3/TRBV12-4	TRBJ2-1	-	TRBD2	TGTGCCAGCACCGTGGCGGGAGGCTCAGAGCAGTTCTTC	CASTVAGGSEQFF
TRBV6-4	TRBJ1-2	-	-	TGTGCCAGCAGTGCCTCGGGGCGCGGCTATGGCTACACCTTC	CASSASGRGYGYTF
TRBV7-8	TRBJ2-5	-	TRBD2	TGTGCCAGCAGCTTAGCGGGGGGGTACCAAGAGACCCAGTACTTC	CASSLAGGYQETQYF
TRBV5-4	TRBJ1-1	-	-	TGTGCCAGCAGCTTGAAAGCCGGGAACACTGAAGCTTTCTTT	CASSLKAGNTEAFF
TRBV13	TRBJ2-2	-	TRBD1	TGTGTCAGCAGCTTTGGACAGGGGGCGCGTTACACCGGGGAGCTGTTTTTT	CVSSFGQGARYTGELFF
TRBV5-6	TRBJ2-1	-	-	TGTGCCAGCACCTTATATACTAGCGACGACAGGAATGAGCAGTTCTTC	CASTLYTSDDRNEQFF
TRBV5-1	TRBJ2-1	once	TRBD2	TGCGCCAGCAGCTTTACCGCGGGAGGCCTAAACAATGAGCAGTTCTTC	CASSFTAGGLNNEQFF
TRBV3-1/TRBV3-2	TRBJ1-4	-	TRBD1	TGTGCCAGCAGCCAAGAATCCGGGACAGGGTCGGATGAAAAACTGTTTTTT	CASSQESGTGSDEKLFF
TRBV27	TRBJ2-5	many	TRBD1	TGTGCCAGCAGTTTCACAGGGGATCAAGAGACCCAGTACTTC	CASSFTGDQETQYF
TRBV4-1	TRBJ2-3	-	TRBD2	TGCGCCAGCAGCCGGATGGCCGGACTAGCGGGAGCGGCAGATACGCAGTATTTT	CASSRMAGLAGAADTQYF
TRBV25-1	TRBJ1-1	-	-	TGTGCCAGCAGCCGGGACATGAACACTGAAGCTTTCTTT	CASSRDMNTEAFF
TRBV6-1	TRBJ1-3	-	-	TGTGCCAGCAGTGTAAGAGGGAAAATCTACTCTGGAAACACCATATATTTT	CASSVRGKIYSGNTIYF
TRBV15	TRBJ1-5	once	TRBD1	TGTGCCACCAGCAGAGAGGCCGGGACAGGGGGCGGCAGCAATCAGCCCCAGCATTTT	CATSREAGTGGGSNQPQHF
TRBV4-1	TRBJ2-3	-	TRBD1	TGCGCCAGCAGCCAGGCCGGGACAGGGGGCCTCACAGATACGCAGTATTTT	CASSQAGTGGLTDTQYF
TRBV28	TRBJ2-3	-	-	TGTGCCAGCATCGGTAACAGGGACCGCACAGATACGCAGTATTTT	CASIGNRDRTDTQYF
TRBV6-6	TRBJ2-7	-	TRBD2	TGTGCCAGCAGGGAAACGGGACTAACACAATACGAGCAGTACTTC	CASRETGLTQYEQYF
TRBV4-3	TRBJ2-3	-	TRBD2	TGCGCCAGCAGCTTAGCGGGAAGGAGCACAGATACGCAGTATTTT	CASSLAGRSTDTQYF
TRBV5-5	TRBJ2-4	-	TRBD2	TGTGCCAGCAGCTTGACTAGCGTTGCCAAAAACATTCAGTACTTC	CASSLTSVAKNIQYF
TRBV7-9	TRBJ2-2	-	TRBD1	TGTGCCAGCAGCACTCCTCCCGGGACAGCAGCTTCGGCCGGGGAGCTGTTTTTT	CASSTPPGTAASAGELFF
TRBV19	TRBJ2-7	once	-	TGTGCCAGTAGACCTTCAGCCGGGACTCTAAACTACGAGCAGTACTTC	CASRPSAGTLNYEQYF
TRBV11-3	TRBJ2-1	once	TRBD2	TGTGCCAGCAGCTTAAACGGGGGACTAGCGGGAATTTTTTTCTACAATGAGCAGTTCTTC	CASSLNGGLAGIFFYNEQFF
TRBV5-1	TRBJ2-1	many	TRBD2	TGCGCCAGCAGCTTGGTGGTAGCGGGAGGAGGCGAGCAGTTCTTC	CASSLVVAGGGEQFF